This T cell receptor (beta chain) was observed in a study of read filtering for tumor transcriptome and immune sequencing. For the study at large: Revised staging placed fewer than ten patients in R-ISS I, about 16 in II, over 5 in III. Transcriptome libraries were built from DNase-treated RNA.

From roughly 0.4 ug of RNA, a library with molecular barcoded alpha/delta and beta/gamma adaptors was made. Each CDR3 protein gets one entry after TCRdb re-called the reads with MiXCR. This repertoire shows some 120,000 distinct CDR3 sequences, 10% to 15% found once; its top ten account for 8% to 13%. This clonotype has a count of ten or more. Its antigen is currently unknown. Study-level points and caveats: Dropping single-read clonotypes raised IR-seq and RNA-seq shared-clonotype correlation.

Germline CDR1 reads LGHDT; CDR2 reads YNNKEL (reference sequence). The CDR3 consists of 15 residues. Between the trimmed V and J ends, which lost 3 bases and 6 bases, there was a span of 17 bases. The sequence came from a donor aged 40 or older with multiple myeloma. The J gene is TRBJ2-5, the V gene TRBV3-1, with D perhaps TRBD2 (7 bases). Input material: a population of CD138-negative cells sorted from bone marrow. CDR3 in amino acids: CASSHSGEGGQTQYF. The CDR3 bases are TGTGCCAGCAGCCATTCAGGGGAGGGGGGGCAGACCCAGTACTTC.